These 16 T cell receptor beta chains were all obtained from the same sample, sequenced in a study of T cell responses to AZD1222 COVID-19 vaccine. Sequencing was performed with immunoSEQ multiplex PCR; in TCRdb, only in-frame clones are kept and a portion is missing. The sample lists some 120,000 clones; 80% to 95% were seen once. The sequenced sample was peripheral blood, obtained on day 0 of AZD1222 vaccination. Source of these receptors: an adult in good health.

This chain links TRBV7-8 with TRBJ2-7, with a tentative D call TRBD1 (6 bases). The germline V and J ends were trimmed by 1 base and 5 bases, with 12 bases remaining between them. The CDR3 is 14 amino acids. Germline V gene sequence: CDR1 SGHVS, CDR2 FQNEAQ. As DNA, the CDR3 is TGTGCCAGCAGCTTAGTCTCAGGGGCTCACGAGCAGTACTTC. It is translated as CASSLVSGAHEQYF.

V is TRBV6-6 and J is TRBJ1-3, with a tentative D call TRBD1 (5 bases). The V gene's germline CDR1 is MNHNY and CDR2 SVGAGI (reference sequence). The CDR3 is 16 residues long. Trimming pared 7 bases from V and 2 bases from J, leaving 18 bases between. CDR3 nucleotides: TGTGCCAGCACTCGGGGCACTCTTAACGCTGGAAACACCATATATTTT. Translating gives CASTRGTLNAGNTIYF.

The rearrangement uses TRBV18 and TRBJ1-1, with 8 bases aligning to TRBD1. This CDR3 has 17 amino acids. Germline CDR1 and CDR2: KGHSH and LQKENI. V dropped 1 base and J dropped 1; count of bases not matched to a gene: 8. The CDR3 coding sequence is TGTGCCAGCTCACCACTTCAGGGGGCCTTTGGGAACACTGAAGCTTTCTTT. Amino acid sequence: CASSPLQGAFGNTEAFF.

V usage is TRBV7-2 and J usage is TRBJ1-2; D perhaps matches TRBD1 (5 bases). V lost 5 bases and J 2 bases, leaving 12 bases between the germline ends. This CDR3 has 14 amino acids. Per the germline V gene, CDR1 is SGHTA and CDR2 is FQGNSA. In nucleotides, the CDR3 is TGTGCCAGCAGCAAGACAGCCACCAACTATGGCTACACCTTC. This sequence encodes CASSKTATNYGYTF. The full variable domain, with the rest looked up from reference TRBV7-2 and TRBJ1-2, is GAGVSQSPSNKVTEKGKDVELRCDPISGHTALYWYRQSLGQGLEFLIYFQGNSAPDKSGLPSDRFSAERTGGSVSTLTIQRTQQEDSAVYLCASSKTATNYGYTFGSGTRLTVV.

The CDR3 is CASQGDAGDSTDTQYF. As DNA, the CDR3 is TGTGCCTCACAGGGCGATGCGGGGGATAGCACAGATACGCAGTATTTT. The gene calls are TRBV10-3 and TRBJ2-3; perhaps TRBD2 as D (7 bases). Germline-derived CDR1 and CDR2 are ENHRY and SYGVKD. V was cut by 11 bases and J by 0 bases, with 21 bases left in between. CDR3 length: 16 amino acids.

The chain recombines TRBV24-1 with TRBJ2-5, with 7 bases that match TRBD1. Germline V gene lookup returns CDR1 KGHDR and CDR2 SFDVKD. The CDR3 sequence is 19 residues long. V lost 5 bases to trimming and J lost 0 bases; unmatched junction nucleotides: 17. DNA for the CDR3: TGTGCCACCAGTGTCACGTCTAGGGGGCTGGCGAGGTACCAAGAGACCCAGTACTTC. Protein product: CATSVTSRGLARYQETQYF.

The chain joins TRBV19 to TRBJ1-3, with 7 bases aligning to TRBD1. The V gene's germline CDR1 is LNHDA and CDR2 SQIVND (reference sequence). The V gene end was trimmed by 7 bases and the J gene end by 2 bases; junction bases not matched to a gene: 11. CDR3 size: 16 residues. CDR3 sequence: CASIQSHRGAGNTIYF. In DNA form, the CDR3 reads TGTGCCAGTATTCAGTCGCACAGGGGAGCTGGAAACACCATATATTTT.

The chain employs TRBV27 and TRBJ2-5; TRBD2 aligns across 13 bases. The CDR3 has 17 residues. V was pared by 5 bases and J by 5 bases, with 11 bases of the junction left unmatched. Germline lookup yields CDR1 MNHEY and CDR2 SMNVEV (reference sequence). CDR3 DNA sequence: TGTGCCAGCAGTCCCGGACTAGCGGGGGTGGGTTGGGAGACCCAGTACTTC. Translating it yields CASSPGLAGVGWETQYF.

This clone has more than one count but fewer than ten. The chain combines TRBV30 with TRBJ2-7; 7 positions match TRBD1. Germline V lookup: CDR1 GTSNPN, CDR2 SVGIG (reference sequence). CDR3 length: 14 residues. Trimming removed 4 bases from V and 0 bases from J; junction bases left unmatched: 6. CDR3 amino acids: CAWTRDRSSYEQYF. CDR3 in DNA: TGTGCCTGGACCCGGGACAGAAGCTCCTACGAGCAGTACTTC.

This chain links TRBV6-5 with TRBJ1-2; the D is unclear. Germline V gene data show CDR1 as MNHEY and CDR2 as SVGAGI. V gave up 6 bases and J gave up 4 bases, with 12 bases separating them. This CDR3 is 13 amino acids long. In DNA form, the CDR3 reads TGTGCCAGCAGGCTAGGTGGGTTCTATGGCTACACCTTC. It codes for CASRLGGFYGYTF.

About this clone: The identical CDR3 is also encoded by other nucleotide sequences in the sample. The V and J genes are TRBV5-1 and TRBJ2-3; TRBD1 aligns across 10 bases. V was clipped by 4 bases and J by 4 bases; unmatched bases: 3. The CDR3 runs 14 residues. From germline, CDR1 is SGHRS and CDR2 YFSETQ. The CDR3 DNA sequence: TGCGCCAGCAGCAGCGGACAGGGGGCAGATACGCAGTATTTT. Translation: CASSSGQGADTQYF. The complete variable domain, with remaining parts taken from reference TRBV5-1 and TRBJ2-3, reads KAGVTQTPRYLIKTRGQQVTLSCSPISGHRSVSWYQQTPGQGLQFLFEYFSETQRNKGNFPGRFSGRQFSNSRSEMNVSTLELGDSALYLCASSSGQGADTQYFGPGTRLTVL.

This chain uses TRBV19 with TRBJ2-7, with TRBD2 matching over 7 bases. V trimming: 9 bases; J trimming: 0 bases; junction bases outside the gene matches: 20. In germline, CDR1 is LNHDA, CDR2 SQIVND (reference sequence). This CDR3 is built from 18 residues. The CDR3 nucleotides are TGTGCCAGGGAGCGGGGCCATTATCGGGTCCTACACTCCTACGAGCAGTACTTC. Protein sequence: CARERGHYRVLHSYEQYF.

This clone was observed once. The J gene is TRBJ1-5, the V gene TRBV6-1; 8 bases map to TRBD1. The CDR3 covers 14 residues. Trimming at V came to 1 base and at J to 6 bases, leaving 2 bases not matched to a gene. Per the germline V gene, CDR1 is MNHNS and CDR2 is SASEGT. CDR3 sequence: CASSEVQGGQPQHF. The CDR3 DNA sequence: TGTGCCAGCAGTGAAGTACAGGGGGGTCAGCCCCAGCATTTT.

The V and J genes are TRBV5-4 and TRBJ1-6, with D perhaps TRBD1 (6 bases). The CDR3 is 15 residues long. V was cut by 1 base and J by 9 bases, with 14 bases left in between. Germline V gene lookup returns CDR1 SGHNT and CDR2 YYREEE (reference sequence). The CDR3 nucleotides read TGTGCCAGCAGCTTGACAGGGAGGTACCTTTCACCCCTCCACTTT. Translating gives CASSLTGRYLSPLHF.

The chain combines TRBV3-1 (or the pseudogene TRBV3-2) with TRBJ2-7; D call uncertain. The CDR3 covers 15 residues. Germline V CDR1 and CDR2: LGHDT, YNNKEL (reference sequence). With 1 base removed from V and 2 bases from J, the gap between germline ends came to 12 bases. The CDR3: CASSQGFRQAYEQYF. The CDR3 DNA reads TGTGCCAGCAGCCAAGGGTTCCGGCAGGCCTACGAGCAGTACTTC.

CDR3 residues: CASRGDREYNSPLHF. The CDR3 coding sequence is TGTGCCAGTCGGGGGGACAGGGAGTATAATTCACCCCTCCACTTT. The chain is built from TRBV2 and TRBJ1-6; 9 bases map to TRBD1. The V gene end was trimmed by 9 bases and the J gene end by 4 bases; junction bases not matched to a gene: 7. The CDR3 totals 15 residues. Germline CDR1 reads SNHLY; CDR2 reads FYNNEI.